The 15 T cell receptor beta chains below were found in one sample sequenced in a study of Ad26.COV2.S vaccination and SARS-CoV-2 variants. The sample's treatment: roughly 19 received Ad26.COV2.S at low or high dose, single or two shots; roughly five received placebo; per-sample allocation not given. Vaccine and placebo recipients were sampled on day 63 after the first injection. TCRdb's table, derived via immunoSEQ multiplex PCR, lists solely in-frame clones and lacks some. The table lists some 420,000 clones, roughly 90% of them singletons. This specimen was peripheral blood, taken in a trial of Ad26.COV2.S vaccine versus placebo. All receptors derive from a person aged 18 to 65 who received the Ad26.COV2.S COVID-19 vaccine or a placebo.

The V gene is TRBV3-1 (or the pseudogene TRBV3-2), the J gene TRBJ1-2; 7 bases are shared with TRBD1. V lost 2 bases and J lost 2; bases outside the gene matches: 11. Germline V gene sequence: CDR1 LGHDT, CDR2 YNNKEL (reference sequence). The CDR3 runs 17 residues. The CDR3 nucleotides are TGTGCCAGCAGCCAAACCTTATTGACAGGGATGAACTATGGCTACACCTTC. This gives the protein CASSQTLLTGMNYGYTF.

The sample holds one count of this clone. The chain is built from TRBV19 and TRBJ2-2; no firm D call. Germline CDR1 reads LNHDA; CDR2 reads SQIVND (reference sequence). V lost 8 bases and J lost 5, with 9 bases in between. The CDR3 totals 12 residues. CDR3 nucleotide sequence: TGTGCCAGTGGGTGGGGAACCGGGGAGCTGTTTTTT. It specifies CASGWGTGELFF.

This sequence joins TRBV7-2 and TRBJ2-3; 13 nucleotides match TRBD2. J gave up 4 bases and V 6 bases, and 7 bases lay outside the gene matches. The length of the CDR3 is 16 residues. Germline V gives CDR1 SGHTA, CDR2 FQGNSA. The CDR3 coding sequence is TGTGCCAGCAGTATCACTAGCGGGGGGGCGGCAGATACGCAGTATTTT. Protein: CASSITSGGAADTQYF.

The chain joins TRBV6-5 to TRBJ2-1; D may match TRBD1 or TRBD2 (5 bases each). Germline values: CDR1 MNHEY, CDR2 SVGAGI. This CDR3 spans 14 amino acids. V dropped 2 bases and J dropped 2 bases, with 7 bases sitting between them. The CDR3 sequence is CASSYRGAYNEQFF. Written as DNA, the CDR3 is TGTGCCAGCAGTTACAGGGGAGCCTACAATGAGCAGTTCTTC.

The rearrangement joins TRBV30 to TRBJ1-1; 8 bases fit TRBD1. V shed 4 bases, J shed 5 bases, and the junction held 6 bases outside the gene matches. CDR1 is GTSNPN and CDR2 is SVGIG in the germline V gene (reference sequence). The CDR3 has 13 residues. The CDR3 DNA is TGTGCCTGGAACACAGGGGGGATTACTGAAGCTTTCTTT. Translated: CAWNTGGITEAFF.

The rearrangement joins TRBV30 to TRBJ2-5; no definite D call. CDR3 length equals 10 residues. Trimming cost V 5 bases and J 5 bases, with 6 bases left between them. Germline V gene lookup returns CDR1 GTSNPN and CDR2 SVGIG (reference sequence). The CDR3 is CAWGRETQYF. The CDR3 DNA follows: TGTGCCTGGGGACGGGAGACCCAGTACTTC.

The rearrangement links TRBV6-2 or TRBV6-3 to TRBJ1-6; D is unclear. The V end was cut by 2 bases, the J end by 3 bases, with 5 bases between. Germline values: CDR1 MNHEY, CDR2 SVGEGT. The CDR3 totals 14 residues. CDR3 coding DNA: TGTGCCAGCAGTTACGCTTTCTATAATTCACCCCTCCACTTT. Amino acid sequence: CASSYAFYNSPLHF.

This clone was detected only a few times. The gene calls are TRBV7-3 and TRBJ1-6; perhaps TRBD1 as D (6 bases). Trimming took off 1 base at V and 10 bases at J, with 11 bases between the two ends. The CDR3 runs to 14 residues. Germline CDR1 and CDR2: SGHTA and FQGTGA. The CDR3 is CASSLKGGASPLHF. The CDR3 bases are TGTGCCAGCAGCTTAAAAGGGGGGGCGTCACCCCTCCACTTT.

The rearrangement uses TRBV5-5 and TRBJ1-1, with 9 bases identical to TRBD1. Germline V lookup: CDR1 SGHKS, CDR2 YYEKEE (reference sequence). Trimming took 0 bases from V and 1 from J; bases not matched to a gene: 7. The CDR3 loop spans 17 amino acids. The CDR3 DNA is TGTGCCAGCAGCTTGGGCCGGGACAGGGTAAAGAACACTGAAGCTTTCTTT. It specifies CASSLGRDRVKNTEAFF. Based on the CDR3 plus reference TRBV5-5 and TRBJ1-1, the full variable domain is DAGVTQSPTHLIKTRGQQVTLRCSPISGHKSVSWYQQVLGQGPQFIFQYYEKEERGRGNFPDRFSARQFPNYSSELNVNALLLGDSALYLCASSLGRDRVKNTEAFFGQGTRLTVV.

This clone was detected only a few times. V usage is TRBV7-8 and J usage is TRBJ1-5; D call uncertain. The CDR3 is made up of 16 amino acids. Germline V gene lookup returns CDR1 SGHVS and CDR2 FQNEAQ. Trimming pared 1 base from V and 0 bases from J, leaving 10 bases between. In nucleotides, the CDR3 is TGTGCCAGCAGCTTAGTAGGATATAGTAGCAATCAGCCCCAGCATTTT. It translates to CASSLVGYSSNQPQHF.

The chain has TRBV4-3 and TRBJ2-3; weak D call: TRBD2 (7 bases). The CDR3 length is 17 residues. Trimming shortened V by 0 bases and J by 2 bases, and 15 bases separated the two germline ends. Germline assignment: CDR1 LGHNA and CDR2 YSLEER. In nucleotides, the CDR3 is TGCGCCAGCAGCCAAGATTGGGGGGGGGCCGTCACAGATACGCAGTATTTT. Protein sequence: CASSQDWGGAVTDTQYF.

The chain employs TRBV3-1 (or the pseudogene TRBV3-2) and TRBJ1-4; the D is unclear. The CDR3 contains 14 residues. In germline, CDR1 is LGHDT, CDR2 YNNKEL (reference sequence). The V end was cut by 1 base, the J end by 2 bases, with 5 bases between. CDR3 amino acids: CASSQVPTNEKLFF. The DNA of the CDR3 is TGTGCCAGCAGCCAAGTTCCCACTAATGAAAAACTGTTTTTT.

V gene TRBV11-2 combines with J gene TRBJ1-3, with D possibly TRBD1 on 5 matching bases. CDR1 and CDR2 (germline): SGHAT, FQNNGV. This CDR3 contains 15 residues. V gave up 5 bases and J gave up 0 bases, with 11 bases separating them. The CDR3 DNA sequence: TGTGCCAGCAGCCGTGACAGCATCTCTGGAAACACCATATATTTT. It codes for CASSRDSISGNTIYF. Using reference TRBV11-2 and TRBJ1-3 for the parts outside the CDR3, the full variable domain is EAGVAQSPRYKIIEKRQSVAFWCNPISGHATLYWYQQILGQGPKLLIQFQNNGVVDDSQLPKDRFSAERLKGVDSTLKIQPAKLEDSAVYLCASSRDSISGNTIYFGEGSWLTVV.

The V and J genes are TRBV4-1 and TRBJ1-2, with D maybe TRBD1 (5 bases). Trimming cost V 0 bases and J 6 bases, with 8 bases left between them. Per the germline V gene, CDR1 is MGHRA and CDR2 is YSYEKL. The CDR3 extends over 13 amino acids. This chain's CDR3 is CASSQDRDDGYTF. In DNA form, the CDR3 reads TGCGCCAGCAGCCAAGACAGGGATGATGGCTACACCTTC.

V usage is TRBV15 and J usage is TRBJ1-2; D remains unclear. The CDR3 runs 19 residues. V lost 0 bases and J 6 bases, leaving 26 bases between the germline ends. CDR1 LNHNV and CDR2 YYDKDF come from the germline V gene (reference sequence). The chain's CDR3 is CATSRDLPKVHGPSDGYTF. CDR3 in DNA: TGTGCCACCAGCAGAGATTTACCCAAGGTCCATGGCCCGTCAGATGGCTACACCTTC.